This T cell receptor (beta chain) was sequenced in a study of T cells in Graves' hyperthyroidism and ophthalmopathy. Whole-study results and caveats: Among thyroid clonotypes expanded above 0.001, most also appeared in blood.

This CDR3 contains 11 residues. With 6 bases removed from V and 11 bases from J, the gap between germline ends came to 10 bases. This clonotype was counted many times. Antigen specificity is unknown. Amplification yielded TCR beta CDR3 regions, with RNA transcripts as the source. A first-round RT-PCR of the TCR CDR3 used the HTBI primer set. TCRdb recomputed calls from the multiplex PCR reads with MiXCR, one row per CDR3 protein. The sample has around 610,000 distinct CDR3 sequences; approximately 15% are singletons. V is TRBV12-3 or TRBV12-4 and J is TRBJ2-2, with D uncertain. The source of this sequence is a woman in her 40s with Graves' ophthalmopathy. Sequencing was done on a sample of blood. The CDR3 DNA reads TGTGCCAGCAGGACCACGGTTGAGCTGTTTTTT. This translates into CASRTTVELFF.